This T cell receptor beta chain was profiled in a study of T cell repertoires in cytomegalovirus infection. TCRdb fed the reads into MiXCR, producing one record per CDR3 protein. The table shows hundreds of thousands of distinct CDR3 sequences, with under 35% occurring only once. This clonotype was observed many times. The target antigen is unknown. This CDR3 spans 14 amino acids. The V end was cut by 5 bases, the J end by 6 bases, with 16 bases between. Germline CDR1 reads SGHTA; CDR2 reads FQGNSA. This sample comprised cultured PBMCs, obtained from culture after CMV antigen stimulation. The V gene is TRBV7-2, the J gene TRBJ1-1; no clear D. This sequence was found in a human donor in good health (CMV status not recorded). Some clones in this sample may be carry-over from other donors' samples. The CDR3 here is CASSPGPGPAEAFF. The CDR3, as DNA: TGTGCCAGCAGCCCCGGTCCTGGGCCCGCTGAAGCTTTCTTT.